The rows below give T cell receptor beta chains drawn from one sample of a study of shared clonotypes between healthy human individuals. Sequencing used immunoSEQ multiplex PCR; TCRdb keeps in-frame clones, though not all of them. This sample has 2 million to 3 million clones, with 93% found just once. Input material: naive CD4+ T cells from PBMCs. The receptor set was obtained from a man aged 18 to 29 in good health. Some clones in this sample may be carry-over from other donors' samples. CDR3s include the opening cysteine and the closing phenylalanine or tryptophan. A D gene is named only where the DNA matches it firmly. Clone size is given for some rows only: seen once, a few or many times, or a class if the clone is expanded.

j_gene: TRBJ2-3
d_gene: -
abundance: -
v_gene: TRBV5-4
CDR3aa: CASSLSPSSGSSTDTQYF
CDR3nt: TGTGCCAGCAGCTTGAGCCCTTCGAGCGGTTCTAGCACAGATACGCAGTATTTT

j_gene: TRBJ2-7
d_gene: TRBD1
abundance: -
v_gene: TRBV7-2
CDR3aa: CASSPGQGLEQYF
CDR3nt: TGTGCCAGCAGCCCGGGACAGGGACTCGAGCAGTACTTC

j_gene: TRBJ2-2
d_gene: -
abundance: -
v_gene: TRBV11-3
CDR3aa: CASSLGHSGVTGELFF
CDR3nt: TGTGCCAGCAGCTTGGGACACAGCGGGGTCACCGGGGAGCTGTTTTTT

j_gene: TRBJ1-1
d_gene: -
abundance: -
v_gene: TRBV5-8
CDR3aa: CASSLGVLNTEAFF
CDR3nt: TGTGCCAGCAGCTTGGGGGTCCTGAACACTGAAGCTTTCTTT

j_gene: TRBJ2-3
d_gene: TRBD2
abundance: -
v_gene: TRBV7-2
CDR3aa: CASSLTLRSGRRPTDTQYF
CDR3nt: TGTGCCAGCAGCTTAACGTTGAGAAGCGGGAGGAGACCCACAGATACGCAGTATTTT

j_gene: TRBJ2-7
d_gene: TRBD1
abundance: -
v_gene: TRBV6-1
CDR3aa: CASRTEGGQVYEQYF
CDR3nt: TGTGCCAGCAGGACCGAGGGGGGACAGGTTTACGAGCAGTACTTC

j_gene: TRBJ1-2
d_gene: TRBD1
abundance: -
v_gene: TRBV27
CDR3aa: CASSTRPGQGLQPYGYTF
CDR3nt: TGTGCCAGCAGTACACGCCCGGGACAGGGTCTCCAACCCTATGGCTACACCTTC

j_gene: TRBJ2-3
d_gene: -
abundance: -
v_gene: TRBV5-1
CDR3aa: CASTRLLNTDTQYF
CDR3nt: TGCGCCAGCACCCGTCTCCTCAACACAGATACGCAGTATTTT

j_gene: TRBJ2-7
d_gene: TRBD2
abundance: -
v_gene: TRBV7-2
CDR3aa: CASSTTSGGSYEQYF
CDR3nt: TGTGCCAGCAGCACCACTAGCGGAGGGAGCTACGAGCAGTACTTC

j_gene: TRBJ2-5
d_gene: TRBD1
abundance: -
v_gene: TRBV30
CDR3aa: CAWTIQGSETQYF
CDR3nt: TGTGCCTGGACTATACAGGGGTCGGAGACCCAGTACTTC

j_gene: TRBJ2-5
d_gene: TRBD1
abundance: -
v_gene: TRBV6-6
CDR3aa: CASSYSLTGGSQYF
CDR3nt: TGTGCCAGCAGTTACTCGCTGACAGGGGGATCTCAGTACTTC

j_gene: TRBJ2-2
d_gene: -
abundance: once
v_gene: TRBV5-6
CDR3aa: CASSFTAGAQTGELFF
CDR3nt: TGTGCCAGCAGCTTTACGGCGGGCGCCCAAACCGGGGAGCTGTTTTTT

j_gene: TRBJ2-7
d_gene: TRBD2
abundance: -
v_gene: TRBV28
CDR3aa: CASSTELAGYEQYF
CDR3nt: TGTGCCAGCAGCACTGAGCTAGCGGGCTACGAGCAGTACTTC

j_gene: TRBJ1-2
d_gene: -
abundance: -
v_gene: TRBV7-2
CDR3aa: CASSLVALGNGYTF
CDR3nt: TGTGCCAGCAGCTTAGTCGCCCTGGGGAATGGCTACACCTTC

j_gene: TRBJ2-3
d_gene: TRBD2
abundance: -
v_gene: TRBV6-6
CDR3aa: CASSYTQIAGGQYF
CDR3nt: TGTGCCAGCAGTTACACACAGATAGCGGGAGGGCAGTATTTT

j_gene: TRBJ2-7
d_gene: -
abundance: -
v_gene: TRBV4-1
CDR3aa: CASSQGMGGEQYF
CDR3nt: TGCGCCAGCAGCCAAGGAATGGGTGGCGAGCAGTACTTC

j_gene: TRBJ1-2
d_gene: -
abundance: -
v_gene: TRBV12-5
CDR3aa: CASGRHAHYGYTF
CDR3nt: TGTGCTAGTGGTCGTCACGCCCACTATGGCTACACCTTC

j_gene: TRBJ1-4
d_gene: -
abundance: -
v_gene: TRBV28
CDR3aa: CASSLVPGREKLFF
CDR3nt: TGTGCCAGCAGTTTAGTTCCAGGGAGGGAAAAACTGTTTTTT

j_gene: TRBJ1-2
d_gene: -
abundance: -
v_gene: TRBV27
CDR3aa: CASSSPGLYGYTF
CDR3nt: TGTGCCAGCAGTTCCCCCGGCCTATATGGCTACACCTTC

j_gene: TRBJ2-3
d_gene: -
abundance: -
v_gene: TRBV5-1
CDR3aa: CASSLPQATSQYF
CDR3nt: TGCGCCAGCAGCTTGCCCCAGGCTACGTCGCAGTATTTT

j_gene: TRBJ2-1
d_gene: -
abundance: -
v_gene: TRBV2
CDR3aa: CASIIGSYNEQFF
CDR3nt: TGTGCCAGCATTATAGGCTCCTACAATGAGCAGTTCTTC

j_gene: TRBJ1-2
d_gene: -
abundance: -
v_gene: TRBV28
CDR3aa: CASSPGRGYTF
CDR3nt: TGTGCCAGCAGTCCCGGGCGGGGCTACACCTTC

j_gene: TRBJ2-1
d_gene: -
abundance: -
v_gene: TRBV29-1
CDR3aa: CSVPGRGVYNEQFF
CDR3nt: TGCAGCGTCCCTGGAAGAGGGGTTTACAATGAGCAGTTCTTC

j_gene: TRBJ1-2
d_gene: TRBD1
abundance: -
v_gene: TRBV30
CDR3aa: CAWSPTGADYGYTF
CDR3nt: TGTGCCTGGAGTCCTACAGGGGCGGACTATGGCTACACCTTC

j_gene: TRBJ2-7
d_gene: -
abundance: once
v_gene: TRBV2
CDR3aa: CASSERAIGSYEQYF
CDR3nt: TGTGCCAGCAGTGAAAGGGCTATCGGCTCCTACGAGCAGTACTTC

j_gene: TRBJ1-3
d_gene: -
abundance: -
v_gene: TRBV20-1
CDR3aa: CSAGDGYTIYF
CDR3nt: TGCAGTGCCGGTGACGGATACACCATATATTTT

j_gene: TRBJ2-7
d_gene: -
abundance: -
v_gene: TRBV7-2
CDR3aa: CASSLVNSYEQYF
CDR3nt: TGTGCCAGCAGCTTAGTTAACAGCTACGAGCAGTACTTC

j_gene: TRBJ1-2
d_gene: TRBD1
abundance: -
v_gene: TRBV5-4
CDR3aa: CASSRDRDRGYTF
CDR3nt: TGTGCCAGCAGCAGGGACAGGGACCGGGGCTACACCTTC

j_gene: TRBJ2-7
d_gene: TRBD2
abundance: once
v_gene: TRBV28
CDR3aa: CASRTEGAGGYEQYF
CDR3nt: TGTGCCAGCAGGACCGAAGGGGCGGGAGGGTACGAGCAGTACTTC

j_gene: TRBJ2-4
d_gene: -
abundance: -
v_gene: TRBV27
CDR3aa: CASSPRGPFDPKNIQYF
CDR3nt: TGTGCCAGCAGCCCTCGGGGGCCTTTCGACCCCAAAAACATTCAGTACTTC

j_gene: TRBJ2-1
d_gene: TRBD2
abundance: -
v_gene: TRBV5-1
CDR3aa: CASSSGLADYNEQFF
CDR3nt: TGCGCCAGCAGCAGCGGACTAGCGGACTACAATGAGCAGTTCTTC

j_gene: TRBJ2-3
d_gene: TRBD2
abundance: -
v_gene: TRBV25-1
CDR3aa: CASSDVAGVRPDTQYF
CDR3nt: TGTGCCAGCAGTGATGTTGCGGGAGTTCGTCCAGATACGCAGTATTTT

j_gene: TRBJ2-7
d_gene: -
abundance: -
v_gene: TRBV4-3
CDR3aa: CASSQAYGGPYEQYF
CDR3nt: TGCGCCAGCAGCCAAGCCTATGGGGGGCCTTACGAGCAGTACTTC

j_gene: TRBJ1-2
d_gene: TRBD1
abundance: -
v_gene: TRBV6-5
CDR3aa: CASSLDRVYGYTF
CDR3nt: TGTGCCAGCAGCCTGGACAGGGTCTATGGCTACACCTTC

j_gene: TRBJ1-5
d_gene: -
abundance: -
v_gene: TRBV18
CDR3aa: CASSPVYNQPQHF
CDR3nt: TGTGCCAGCTCACCAGTTTACAATCAGCCCCAGCATTTT

j_gene: TRBJ1-2
d_gene: TRBD1
abundance: once
v_gene: TRBV6-5
CDR3aa: CASSYSGTGQNGYTF
CDR3nt: TGTGCCAGCAGTTACTCAGGGACAGGGCAGAATGGCTACACCTTC

j_gene: TRBJ2-5
d_gene: TRBD1
abundance: once
v_gene: TRBV4-2
CDR3aa: CASSQGTGEETQYF
CDR3nt: TGTGCCAGCAGCCAAGGGACAGGGGAAGAGACCCAGTACTTC

j_gene: TRBJ2-7
d_gene: TRBD1
abundance: -
v_gene: TRBV6-5
CDR3aa: CASTSTGYEQYF
CDR3nt: TGTGCCAGCACCTCGACAGGGTACGAGCAGTACTTC

j_gene: TRBJ1-2
d_gene: -
abundance: -
v_gene: TRBV19
CDR3aa: CASSGGGGPRGYTF
CDR3nt: TGTGCCAGTAGTGGCGGCGGAGGGCCCCGGGGCTACACCTTC

j_gene: TRBJ2-2
d_gene: TRBD2
abundance: -
v_gene: TRBV7-9
CDR3aa: CASNGLATGELFF
CDR3nt: TGTGCCAGCAATGGACTAGCCACCGGGGAGCTGTTTTTT

j_gene: TRBJ2-1
d_gene: TRBD1
abundance: -
v_gene: TRBV18
CDR3aa: CASSRQGANEQFF
CDR3nt: TGTGCCAGCTCGCGCCAGGGGGCTAATGAGCAGTTCTTC

j_gene: TRBJ2-7
d_gene: -
abundance: -
v_gene: TRBV7-2
CDR3aa: CASSLATGPTYEQYF
CDR3nt: TGTGCCAGCAGCTTAGCGACAGGACCAACCTACGAGCAGTACTTC

j_gene: TRBJ1-4
d_gene: -
abundance: -
v_gene: TRBV7-9
CDR3aa: CASSLPWDINEKLFF
CDR3nt: TGTGCCAGCAGCTTACCCTGGGACATCAATGAAAAACTGTTTTTT

j_gene: TRBJ1-3
d_gene: -
abundance: -
v_gene: TRBV9
CDR3aa: CASSVEGTGNTIYF
CDR3nt: TGTGCCAGCAGCGTAGAGGGGACTGGAAACACCATATATTTT

j_gene: TRBJ1-1
d_gene: -
abundance: -
v_gene: TRBV7-6
CDR3aa: CASSLLGGPENTEAFF
CDR3nt: TGTGCCAGCAGCTTATTAGGGGGGCCGGAGAACACTGAAGCTTTCTTT